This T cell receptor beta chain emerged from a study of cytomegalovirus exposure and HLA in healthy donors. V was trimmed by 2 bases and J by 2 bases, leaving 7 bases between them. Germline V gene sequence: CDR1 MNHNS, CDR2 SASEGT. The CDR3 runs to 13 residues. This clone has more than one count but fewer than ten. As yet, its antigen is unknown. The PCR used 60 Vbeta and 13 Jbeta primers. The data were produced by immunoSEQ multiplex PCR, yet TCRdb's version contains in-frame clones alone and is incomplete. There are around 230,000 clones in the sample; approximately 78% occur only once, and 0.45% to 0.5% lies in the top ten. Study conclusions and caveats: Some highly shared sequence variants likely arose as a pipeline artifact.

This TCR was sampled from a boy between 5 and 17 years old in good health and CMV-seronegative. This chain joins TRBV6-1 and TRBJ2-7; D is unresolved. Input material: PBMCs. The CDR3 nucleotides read TGTGCCAGCAGTGAACCCCCTCCCTACGAGCAGTACTTC. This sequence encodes CASSEPPPYEQYF.